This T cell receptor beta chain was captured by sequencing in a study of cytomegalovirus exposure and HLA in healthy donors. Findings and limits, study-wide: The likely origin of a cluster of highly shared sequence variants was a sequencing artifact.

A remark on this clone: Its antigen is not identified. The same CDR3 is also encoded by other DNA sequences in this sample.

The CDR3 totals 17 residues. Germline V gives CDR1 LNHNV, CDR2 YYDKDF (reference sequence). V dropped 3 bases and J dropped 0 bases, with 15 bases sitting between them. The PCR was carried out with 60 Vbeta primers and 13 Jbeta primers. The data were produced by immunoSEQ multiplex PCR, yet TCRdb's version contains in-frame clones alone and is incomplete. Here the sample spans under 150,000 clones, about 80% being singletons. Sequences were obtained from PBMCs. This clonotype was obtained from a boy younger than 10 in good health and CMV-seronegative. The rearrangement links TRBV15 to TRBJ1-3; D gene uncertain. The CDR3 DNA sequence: TGTGCCACCAGCAGGCTAAACTTCGGTAGCTCTGGAAACACCATATATTTT. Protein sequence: CATSRLNFGSSGNTIYF.